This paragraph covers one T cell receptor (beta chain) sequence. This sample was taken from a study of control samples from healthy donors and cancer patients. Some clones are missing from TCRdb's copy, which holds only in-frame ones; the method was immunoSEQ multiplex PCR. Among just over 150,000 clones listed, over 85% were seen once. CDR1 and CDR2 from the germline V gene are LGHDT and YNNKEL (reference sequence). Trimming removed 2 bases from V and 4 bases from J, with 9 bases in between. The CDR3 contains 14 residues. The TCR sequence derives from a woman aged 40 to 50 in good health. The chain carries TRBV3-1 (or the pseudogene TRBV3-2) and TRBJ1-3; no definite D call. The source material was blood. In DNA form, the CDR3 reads TGTGCCAGCAGCCAAATGGACTCGGGAAACACCATATATTTT. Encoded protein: CASSQMDSGNTIYF.